The present TCR beta chain was sequenced within a study of monozygotic twins with inflammatory bowel disease. Germline-derived CDR1 and CDR2 are MGHRA and YSYEKL. The CDR3 spans 16 residues. From the 5' RACE reads, TCRdb lists one entry per CDR3 protein and no DNA. The sample features around 210,000 distinct CDR3 sequences, with 6% to 9% in its top ten. Input material: blood. J is TRBJ2-7 and V is TRBV4-1; absent DNA, TCRdb's TRBD1 call cannot be checked. The receptor was derived from a human donor with ulcerative colitis or Crohn's disease, or a healthy co-twin of an affected twin (not recorded which). The CDR3 protein is CASSQEGAGSSYEQYF.